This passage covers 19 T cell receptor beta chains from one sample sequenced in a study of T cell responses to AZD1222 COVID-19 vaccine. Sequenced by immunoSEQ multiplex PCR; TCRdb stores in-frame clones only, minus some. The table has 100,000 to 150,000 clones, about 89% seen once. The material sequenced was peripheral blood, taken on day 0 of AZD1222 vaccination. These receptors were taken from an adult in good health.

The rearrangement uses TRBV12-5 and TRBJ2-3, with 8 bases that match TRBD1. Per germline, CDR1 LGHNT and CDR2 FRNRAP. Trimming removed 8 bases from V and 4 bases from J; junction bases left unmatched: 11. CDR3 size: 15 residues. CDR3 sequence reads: CASRLTGGSPDTQYF. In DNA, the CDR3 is TGTGCTAGTCGGCTTACAGGGGGGAGCCCAGATACGCAGTATTTT.

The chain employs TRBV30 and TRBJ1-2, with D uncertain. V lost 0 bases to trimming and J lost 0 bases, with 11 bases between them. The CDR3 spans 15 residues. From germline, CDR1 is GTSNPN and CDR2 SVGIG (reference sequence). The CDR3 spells CAWSVPGRPNYGYTF. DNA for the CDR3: TGTGCCTGGAGTGTCCCGGGTAGACCTAACTATGGCTACACCTTC.

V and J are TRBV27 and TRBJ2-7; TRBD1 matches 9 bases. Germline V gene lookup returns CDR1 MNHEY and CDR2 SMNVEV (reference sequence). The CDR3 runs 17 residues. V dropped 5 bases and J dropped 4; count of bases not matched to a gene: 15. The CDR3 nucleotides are TGTGCCAGCAGTCCCTTACCCCCCGGACAGGGGTCATACGAGCAGTACTTC. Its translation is CASSPLPPGQGSYEQYF.

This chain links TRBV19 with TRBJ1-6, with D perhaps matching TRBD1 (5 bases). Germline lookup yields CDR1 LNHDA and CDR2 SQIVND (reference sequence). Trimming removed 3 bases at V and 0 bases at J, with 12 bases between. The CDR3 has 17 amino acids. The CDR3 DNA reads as TGTGCCAGTAGTATTCTGGGACCGAGCTCCTATAATTCACCCCTCCACTTT. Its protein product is CASSILGPSSYNSPLHF.

The CDR3 sequence: CASSLDQRAVVNSPLHF. The CDR3 DNA reads as TGTGCCAGCAGCTTAGATCAGAGAGCAGTAGTTAATTCACCCCTCCACTTT. The gene calls are TRBV11-2 and TRBJ1-6; no definite D call. V gave up 0 bases and J gave up 6 bases, with 15 bases separating them. CDR3 length: 17 amino acids. CDR1 and CDR2 (germline): SGHAT, FQNNGV.

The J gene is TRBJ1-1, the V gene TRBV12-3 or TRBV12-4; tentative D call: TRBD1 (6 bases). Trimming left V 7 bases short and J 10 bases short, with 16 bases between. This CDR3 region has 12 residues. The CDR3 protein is CASTLGAGRAFF. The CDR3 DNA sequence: TGTGCCAGCACCTTGGGGGCGGGGAGAGCTTTCTTT.

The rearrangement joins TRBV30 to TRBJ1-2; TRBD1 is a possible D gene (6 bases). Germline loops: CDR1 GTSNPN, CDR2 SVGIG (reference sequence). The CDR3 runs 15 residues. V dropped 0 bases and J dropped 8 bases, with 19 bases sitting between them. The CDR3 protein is CAWSVLQGNRGGYTF. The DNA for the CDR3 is TGTGCCTGGAGTGTACTGCAGGGGAATCGAGGCGGCTACACCTTC.

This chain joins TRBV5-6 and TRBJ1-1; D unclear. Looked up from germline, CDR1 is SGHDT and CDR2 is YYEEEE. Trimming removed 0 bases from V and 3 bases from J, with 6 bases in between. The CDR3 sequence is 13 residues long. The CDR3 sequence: CASSLVADTEAFF. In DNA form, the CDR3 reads TGTGCCAGCAGCTTGGTGGCAGACACTGAAGCTTTCTTT.

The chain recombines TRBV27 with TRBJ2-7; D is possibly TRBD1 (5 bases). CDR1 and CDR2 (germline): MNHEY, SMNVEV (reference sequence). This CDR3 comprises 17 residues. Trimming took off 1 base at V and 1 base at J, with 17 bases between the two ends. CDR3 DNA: TGTGCCAGCAGTTTATTCCCCCCCGACAGTGGTTCCTACGAGCAGTACTTC. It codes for CASSLFPPDSGSYEQYF.

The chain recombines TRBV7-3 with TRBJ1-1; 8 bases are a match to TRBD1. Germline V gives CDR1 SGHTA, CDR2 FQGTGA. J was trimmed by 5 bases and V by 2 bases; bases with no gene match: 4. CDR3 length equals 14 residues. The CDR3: CASSLQGAGTEAFF. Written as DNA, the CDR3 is TGTGCCAGCAGCTTACAGGGGGCAGGAACTGAAGCTTTCTTT. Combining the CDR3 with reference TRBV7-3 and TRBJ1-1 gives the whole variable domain GAGVSQTPSNKVTEKGKYVELRCDPISGHTALYWYRQSLGQGPEFLIYFQGTGAADDSGLPNDRFFAVRPEGSVSTLKIQRTERGDSAVYLCASSLQGAGTEAFFGQGTRLTVV.

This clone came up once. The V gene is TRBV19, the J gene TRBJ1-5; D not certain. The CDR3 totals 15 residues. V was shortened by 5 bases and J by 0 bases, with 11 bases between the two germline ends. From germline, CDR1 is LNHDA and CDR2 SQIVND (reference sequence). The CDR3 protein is CASSSEGNSNQPQHF. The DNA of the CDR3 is TGTGCCAGTAGTTCCGAGGGCAATAGCAATCAGCCCCAGCATTTT.

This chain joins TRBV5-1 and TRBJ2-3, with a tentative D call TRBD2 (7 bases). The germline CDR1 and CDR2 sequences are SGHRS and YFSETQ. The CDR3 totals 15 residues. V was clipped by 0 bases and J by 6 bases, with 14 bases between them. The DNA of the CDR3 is TGCGCCAGCAGCTTGGCGGGGGGCTATAGGGATACGCAGTATTTT. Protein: CASSLAGGYRDTQYF.

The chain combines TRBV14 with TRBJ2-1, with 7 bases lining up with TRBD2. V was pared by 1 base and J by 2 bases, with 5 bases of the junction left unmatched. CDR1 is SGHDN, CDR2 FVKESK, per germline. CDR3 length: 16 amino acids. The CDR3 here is CASSQVGGLAYNEQFF. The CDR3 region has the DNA TGTGCCAGCAGCCAAGTCGGAGGACTAGCCTACAATGAGCAGTTCTTC.

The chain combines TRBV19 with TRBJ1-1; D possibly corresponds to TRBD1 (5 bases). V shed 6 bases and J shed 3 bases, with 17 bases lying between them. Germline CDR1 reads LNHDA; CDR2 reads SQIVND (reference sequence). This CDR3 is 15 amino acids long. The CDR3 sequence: CASSQDRSRDTEAFF. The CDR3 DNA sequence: TGTGCCAGTAGCCAAGACCGATCCAGGGACACTGAAGCTTTCTTT.

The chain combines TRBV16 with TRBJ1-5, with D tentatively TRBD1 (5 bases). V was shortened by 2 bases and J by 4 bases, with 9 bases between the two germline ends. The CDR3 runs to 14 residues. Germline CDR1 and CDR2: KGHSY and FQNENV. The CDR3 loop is CASSQLRENQPQHF. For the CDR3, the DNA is TGTGCCAGCAGCCAACTCAGGGAAAATCAGCCCCAGCATTTT.

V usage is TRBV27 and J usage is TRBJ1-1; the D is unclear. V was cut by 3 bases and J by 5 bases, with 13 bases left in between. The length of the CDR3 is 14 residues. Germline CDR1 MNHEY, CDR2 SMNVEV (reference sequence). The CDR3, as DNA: TGTGCCAGCAGTTTTACCCGGTTTGGGACTGAAGCTTTCTTT. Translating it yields CASSFTRFGTEAFF.

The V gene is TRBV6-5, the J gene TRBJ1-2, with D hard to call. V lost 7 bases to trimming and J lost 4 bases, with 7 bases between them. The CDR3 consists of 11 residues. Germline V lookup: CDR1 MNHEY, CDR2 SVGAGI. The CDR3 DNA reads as TGTGCCAGCATGCGGTTCTATGGCTACACCTTC. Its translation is CASMRFYGYTF.

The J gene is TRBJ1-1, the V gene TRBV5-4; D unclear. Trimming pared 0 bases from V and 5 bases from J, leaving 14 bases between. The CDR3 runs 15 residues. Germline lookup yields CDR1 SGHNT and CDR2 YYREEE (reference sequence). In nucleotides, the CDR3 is TGTGCCAGCAGCTTGGAGGCGGCGGCTGGGACTGAAGCTTTCTTT. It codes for CASSLEAAAGTEAFF.

CDR3 sequence reads: CSASASGGTNEQFF. The CDR3 DNA sequence: TGCAGTGCTAGTGCCAGCGGGGGTACGAATGAGCAGTTCTTC. This chain uses TRBV20-1 with TRBJ2-1; 8 nucleotides line up with TRBD2. Germline V lookup: CDR1 DFQATT, CDR2 SNEGSKA (reference sequence). This CDR3 contains 14 residues. V shed 3 bases and J 7 bases; nucleotides not matched to a gene: 8.